A selection of T cell receptor beta chains follows, all from one sample in a study of CD8+ T cells in alopecia areata. TCRdb keeps only in-frame clones here, not all; method: immunoSEQ multiplex PCR. The table shows roughly 120,000 clones, with less than 75% occurring only once. Material: CD8+ T cells sorted from blood, obtained at week 4, from a patient treated with tofacitinib. These receptors were obtained from a human donor with alopecia areata. Each CDR3 is given with its conserved first and last residue. The order of the fields is V gene, J gene, D gene, clone size, CDR3 DNA, CDR3 protein. The D gene is left open where the match is weak. Expanded clones get a size class; other rows say once, few or many, or leave the size out.

>TRBV5-1|TRBJ1-1|.|.
TGCGCCAGCAGCTTGGCACAGGTGGGATGGGAAGTGAACACTGAAGCTTTCTTT
CASSLAQVGWEVNTEAFF
>TRBV2|TRBJ2-7|.|few
TGTGCCAGCAGTGAATGGGGAGGCAGAACCTACGAGCAGTACTTC
CASSEWGGRTYEQYF
>TRBV7-9|TRBJ2-7|TRBD1|.
TGTGCCAGCAGCTTACGCGACGGGACAGGGGGCTGGGAGCAGTACTTC
CASSLRDGTGGWEQYF
>TRBV30|TRBJ1-2|TRBD1|.
TGTGCCTGGAGTGTGGGGACAGGGAGCTATGGCTACACCTTC
CAWSVGTGSYGYTF
>TRBV5-1|TRBJ2-7|.|.
TGCGCCAGCAGCCCGGACAGACCCGGGAATCCCCACGAGCAGTACTTC
CASSPDRPGNPHEQYF
>TRBV27|TRBJ1-4|TRBD1|few
TGTGCCAGCAGAGGGACAGATGAAAAACTGTTTTTT
CASRGTDEKLFF
>TRBV29-1|TRBJ2-5|TRBD1|.
TGCAGCGTTGACCCAGGGACAGCCTACCAAGAGACCCAGTACTTC
CSVDPGTAYQETQYF
>TRBV6-5|TRBJ1-1|.|few
TGTGCCAGCAGTCCGTCCTTTCACACTGAAGCTTTCTTT
CASSPSFHTEAFF
>TRBV30|TRBJ2-3|.|few
TGTGCCTGGGACGGACCCTTCGGAGATACGCAGTATTTT
CAWDGPFGDTQYF
>TRBV29-1|TRBJ1-5|TRBD1|.
TGCAGCGTTAGAGACAGGGACAATCAGCCCCAGCATTTT
CSVRDRDNQPQHF
>TRBV7-7|TRBJ2-5|.|.
TGTGCTAGCAGCGCCTGGACAGAAGAGACCCAGTACTTC
CASSAWTEETQYF
>TRBV27|TRBJ2-5|.|.
TGTGCCAGCAGTTCAAAATGGGAGGAAGAGACCCAGTACTTC
CASSSKWEEETQYF
>TRBV29-1|TRBJ2-1|TRBD1|.
TGCAGCGTTGAAGGCTTTCCGACAGGGGGTTACTACAATGAGCAGTTCTTC
CSVEGFPTGGYYNEQFF
>TRBV27|TRBJ2-1|.|.
TGTGCCAGCAGTTTATGGCCTCCCCGAAACAATGAGCAGTTCTTC
CASSLWPPRNNEQFF
>TRBV5-1|TRBJ2-3|TRBD1|.
TGCGCCAGCAGCCCCCGGGACAGGGGGCTTGTCACAGATACGCAGTATTTT
CASSPRDRGLVTDTQYF
>TRBV7-9|TRBJ1-5|.|.
TGTGCCAGCAGCTTAGTTGGGTTGGGGGAGCCCCAGCATTTT
CASSLVGLGEPQHF
>TRBV7-9|TRBJ2-3|.|.
TGTGCCAGCAGCTGGGACATGGATACGGATACGCAGTATTTT
CASSWDMDTDTQYF
>TRBV30|TRBJ2-3|.|.
TGTGCCTGGAGTGTAGGAACTAGTCCCATCACAGATACGCAGTATTTT
CAWSVGTSPITDTQYF
>TRBV6-5|TRBJ1-6|.|.
TGTGCCAGCAGTCAACACGGGTTACCCCTCCACTTT
CASSQHGLPLHF
>TRBV29-1|TRBJ2-7|.|.
TGCAGCGTTGAAGAACGGGCAGCCTACGAGCAGTACTTC
CSVEERAAYEQYF
>TRBV29-1|TRBJ2-7|.|few
TGCAGCGTTGAACCTAGCCAGGGATCCTACGAGCAGTACTTC
CSVEPSQGSYEQYF
>TRBV15|TRBJ1-6|.|few
TGTGCCACCAGCAGGGAAAATTCACCCCTCCACTTT
CATSRENSPLHF
>TRBV28|TRBJ2-1|.|.
TGTGCCAGCAGCCCGTCCTACAATGAGCAGTTCTTC
CASSPSYNEQFF
>TRBV7-8|TRBJ2-3|TRBD2|.
TGTGCCAGCAGAGACTCCCCGGCGGGGGGGGCAGGAGATACGCAGTATTTT
CASRDSPAGGAGDTQYF
>TRBV27|TRBJ1-2|.|few
TGTGCCAGCAGTCTACAGGGTGGGTTGGGCTATGGCTACACCTTC
CASSLQGGLGYGYTF
>TRBV2|TRBJ2-5|.|.
TGTGCCAGCCAGCCTTCCCCCAGGGAGACCCAGTACTTC
CASQPSPRETQYF
>TRBV28|TRBJ1-5|.|.
TGTGCCAGCAGTATTCGACAGGCATATCAGCCCCAGCATTTT
CASSIRQAYQPQHF
>TRBV30|TRBJ1-5|.|.
TGTGCCTGGAGTGTTGGGGGGGGGCATCAGCCCCAGCATTTT
CAWSVGGGHQPQHF
>TRBV5-1|TRBJ2-2|.|.
TGCGCCAGCATCCCGCAGAACACCGGGGAGCTGTTTTTT
CASIPQNTGELFF
>TRBV5-6|TRBJ2-5|.|.
TGTGCCAGCAGCTCGGACTCTCTACAAGAGACCCAGTACTTC
CASSSDSLQETQYF
>TRBV29-1|TRBJ2-1|.|.
TGCAGCGGGATTTCCACGAACTACAATGAGCAGTTCTTC
CSGISTNYNEQFF
>TRBV29-1|TRBJ2-1|TRBD2|.
TGCAGCGTTGTTGGGCTAGCGGGGGGCACCTACAATGAGCAGTTCTTC
CSVVGLAGGTYNEQFF
>TRBV19|TRBJ2-7|.|.
TGTGCCAGTAGTATTGACAGCTACTCCGCCTACGAGCAGTACTTC
CASSIDSYSAYEQYF
>TRBV25-1|TRBJ2-7|.|.
TGTGCCAGCAGTGACCCAGAAGGGGGAAACTACGAGCAGTACTTC
CASSDPEGGNYEQYF